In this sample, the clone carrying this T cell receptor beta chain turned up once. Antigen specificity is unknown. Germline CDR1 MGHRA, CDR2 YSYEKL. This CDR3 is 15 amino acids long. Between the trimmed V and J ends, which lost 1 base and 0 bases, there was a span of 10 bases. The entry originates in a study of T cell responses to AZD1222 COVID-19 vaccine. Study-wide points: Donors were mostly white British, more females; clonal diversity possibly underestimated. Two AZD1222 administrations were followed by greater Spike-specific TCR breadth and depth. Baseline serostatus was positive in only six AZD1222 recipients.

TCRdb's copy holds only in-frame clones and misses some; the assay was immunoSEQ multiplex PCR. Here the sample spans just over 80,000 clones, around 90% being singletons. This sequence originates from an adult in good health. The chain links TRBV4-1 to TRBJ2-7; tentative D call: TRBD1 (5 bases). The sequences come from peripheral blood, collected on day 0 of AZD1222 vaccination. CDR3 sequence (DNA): TGCGCCAGCAGCCAAGGGGCAGGGATCTCCTACGAGCAGTACTTC. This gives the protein CASSQGAGISYEQYF.